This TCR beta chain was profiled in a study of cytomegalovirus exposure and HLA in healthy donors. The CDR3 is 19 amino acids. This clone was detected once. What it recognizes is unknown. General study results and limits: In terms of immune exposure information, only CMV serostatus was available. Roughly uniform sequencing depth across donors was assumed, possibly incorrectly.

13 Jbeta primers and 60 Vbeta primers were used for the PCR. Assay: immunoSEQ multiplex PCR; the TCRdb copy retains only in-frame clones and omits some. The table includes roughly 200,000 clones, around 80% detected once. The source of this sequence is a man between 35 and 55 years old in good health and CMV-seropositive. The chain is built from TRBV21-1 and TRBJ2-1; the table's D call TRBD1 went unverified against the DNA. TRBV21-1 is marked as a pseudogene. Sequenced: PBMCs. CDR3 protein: CASSKYPGGSNRAYNEQFF. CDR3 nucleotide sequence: TGTGCCAGCAGCAAATACCCAGGGGGATCTAATAGAGCCTACAATGAGCAGTTCTTC.